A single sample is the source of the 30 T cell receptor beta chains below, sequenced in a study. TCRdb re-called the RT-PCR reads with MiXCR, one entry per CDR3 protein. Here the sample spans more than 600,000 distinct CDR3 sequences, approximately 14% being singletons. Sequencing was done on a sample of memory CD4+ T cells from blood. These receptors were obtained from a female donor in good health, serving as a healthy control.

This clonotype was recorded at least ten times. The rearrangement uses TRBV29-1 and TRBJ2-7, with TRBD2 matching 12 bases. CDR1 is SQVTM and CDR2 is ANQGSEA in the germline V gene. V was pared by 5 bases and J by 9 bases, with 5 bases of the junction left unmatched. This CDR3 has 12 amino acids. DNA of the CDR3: TGCAGCGTTTCACGGACTAGCGGGACGCAGTACTTC. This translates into CSVSRTSGTQYF.

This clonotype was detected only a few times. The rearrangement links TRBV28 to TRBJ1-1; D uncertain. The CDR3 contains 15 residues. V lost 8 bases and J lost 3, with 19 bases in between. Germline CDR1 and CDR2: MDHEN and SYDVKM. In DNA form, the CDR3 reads TGTGCCAGCTCCACGGAAGTTTGGGCACACACTGAAGCTTTCTTT. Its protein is CASSTEVWAHTEAFF.

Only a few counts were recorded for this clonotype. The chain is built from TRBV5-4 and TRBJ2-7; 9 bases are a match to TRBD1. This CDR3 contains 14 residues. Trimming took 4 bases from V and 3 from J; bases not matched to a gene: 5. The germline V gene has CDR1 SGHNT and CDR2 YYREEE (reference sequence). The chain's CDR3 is CASSQSGQGYEQYF. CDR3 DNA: TGTGCCAGCAGCCAGTCGGGACAGGGCTACGAGCAGTACTTC.

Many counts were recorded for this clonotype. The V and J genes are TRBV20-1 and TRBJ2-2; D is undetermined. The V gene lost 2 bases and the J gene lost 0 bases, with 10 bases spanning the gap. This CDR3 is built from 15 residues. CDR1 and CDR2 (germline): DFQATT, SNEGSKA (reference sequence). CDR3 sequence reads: CSARSGATNTGELFF. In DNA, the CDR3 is TGCAGTGCTAGATCGGGTGCAACGAACACCGGGGAGCTGTTTTTT.

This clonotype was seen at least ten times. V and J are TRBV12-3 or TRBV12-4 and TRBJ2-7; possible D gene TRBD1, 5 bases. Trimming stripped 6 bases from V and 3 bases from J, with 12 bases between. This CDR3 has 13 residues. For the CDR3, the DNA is TGTGCCAGCAGCCCAGGGATCAACTACGAGCAGTACTTC. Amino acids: CASSPGINYEQYF.

CDR3 sequence: CASSFGGKNTEAFF. CDR3 DNA: TGCGCCAGCAGCTTTGGGGGGAAGAACACTGAAGCTTTCTTT. This rearrangement joins TRBV5-1 to TRBJ1-1, with D maybe TRBD1 (5 bases). Germline V gives CDR1 SGHRS, CDR2 YFSETQ. This CDR3 comprises 14 residues. Trimming cost V 2 bases and J 1 base, with 9 bases left between them.

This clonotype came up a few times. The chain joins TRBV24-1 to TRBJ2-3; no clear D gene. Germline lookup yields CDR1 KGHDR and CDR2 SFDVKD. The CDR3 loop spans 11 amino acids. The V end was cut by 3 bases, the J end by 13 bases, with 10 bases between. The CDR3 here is CATSDLDFEYF. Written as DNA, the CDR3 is TGTGCCACCAGTGATCTAGATTTTGAGTATTTT.

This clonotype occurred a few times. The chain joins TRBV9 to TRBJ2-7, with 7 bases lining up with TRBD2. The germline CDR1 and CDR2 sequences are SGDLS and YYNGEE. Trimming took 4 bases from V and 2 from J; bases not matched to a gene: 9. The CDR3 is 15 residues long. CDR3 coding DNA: TGTGCCAGCAGCTTCCAAAGCGGGAATGCCTACGAGCAGTACTTC. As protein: CASSFQSGNAYEQYF.

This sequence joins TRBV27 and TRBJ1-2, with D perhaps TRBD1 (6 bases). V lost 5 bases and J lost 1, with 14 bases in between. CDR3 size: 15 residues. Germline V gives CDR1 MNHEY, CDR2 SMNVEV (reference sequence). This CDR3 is CASSETGHFNYGYTF. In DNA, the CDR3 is TGTGCCAGCAGTGAAACGGGACACTTTAACTATGGCTACACCTTC.

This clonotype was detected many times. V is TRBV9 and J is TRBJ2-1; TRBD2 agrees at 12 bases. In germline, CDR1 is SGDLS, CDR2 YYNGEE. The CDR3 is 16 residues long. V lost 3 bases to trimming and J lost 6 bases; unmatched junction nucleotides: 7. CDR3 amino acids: CASSASLAGGLNEQFF. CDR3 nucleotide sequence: TGTGCCAGCAGCGCCTCCCTAGCGGGGGGGCTCAATGAGCAGTTCTTC. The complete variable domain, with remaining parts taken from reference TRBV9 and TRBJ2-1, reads DSGVTQTPKHLITATGQRVTLRCSPRSGDLSVYWYQQSLDQGLQFLIQYYNGEERAKGNILERFSAQQFPDLHSELNLSSLELGDSALYFCASSASLAGGLNEQFFGPGTRLTVL.

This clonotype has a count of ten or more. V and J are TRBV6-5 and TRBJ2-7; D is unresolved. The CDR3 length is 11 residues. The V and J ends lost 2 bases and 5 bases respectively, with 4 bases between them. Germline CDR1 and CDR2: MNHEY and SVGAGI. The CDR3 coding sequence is TGTGCCAGCAGTTACCTCCACGAGCAGTACTTC. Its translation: CASSYLHEQYF.

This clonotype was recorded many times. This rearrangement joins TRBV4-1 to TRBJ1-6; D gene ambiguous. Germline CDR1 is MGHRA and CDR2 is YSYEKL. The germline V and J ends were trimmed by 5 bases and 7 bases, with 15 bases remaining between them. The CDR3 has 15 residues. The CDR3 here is CASSEDSQGNSPLHF. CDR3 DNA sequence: TGCGCCAGCAGCGAGGACTCCCAAGGGAATTCACCCCTCCACTTT.

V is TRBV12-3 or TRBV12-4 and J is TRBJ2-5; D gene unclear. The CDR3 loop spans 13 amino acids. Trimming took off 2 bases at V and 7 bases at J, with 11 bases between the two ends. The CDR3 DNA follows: TGTGCCAGCAGTTTAAACCAGCACGGGACCCAGTACTTC. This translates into CASSLNQHGTQYF.

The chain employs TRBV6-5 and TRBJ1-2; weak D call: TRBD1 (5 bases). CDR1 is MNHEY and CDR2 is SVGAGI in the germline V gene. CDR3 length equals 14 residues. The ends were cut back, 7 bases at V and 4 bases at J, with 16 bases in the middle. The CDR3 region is CASTAGPRSYGYTF. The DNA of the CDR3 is TGTGCCAGCACCGCGGGGCCAAGAAGCTATGGCTACACCTTC.

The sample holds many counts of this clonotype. CDR3 nucleotides: TGTGCCAGCAGTCTCCAGGTGGACTACGAGCAGTACTTC. Its protein product is CASSLQVDYEQYF. The V gene is TRBV27, the J gene TRBJ2-7; D ambiguous. The CDR3 is 13 amino acids. The germline V gene encodes CDR1 MNHEY and CDR2 SMNVEV (reference sequence). V lost 5 bases, J lost 3 bases, and 11 bases lay in between.

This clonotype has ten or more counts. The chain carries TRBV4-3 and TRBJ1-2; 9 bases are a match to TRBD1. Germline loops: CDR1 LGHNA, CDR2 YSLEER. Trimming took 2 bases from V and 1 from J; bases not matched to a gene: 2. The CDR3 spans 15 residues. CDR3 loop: CASSQPDRGNYGYTF. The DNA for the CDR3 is TGCGCCAGCAGCCAACCGGACAGGGGTAACTATGGCTACACCTTC.

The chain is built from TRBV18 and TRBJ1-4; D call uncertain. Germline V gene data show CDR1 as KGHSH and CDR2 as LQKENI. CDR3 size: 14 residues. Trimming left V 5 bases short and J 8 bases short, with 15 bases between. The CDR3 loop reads CASSTGAGEEKLFF. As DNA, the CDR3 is TGTGCCAGCTCAACGGGCGCCGGGGAGGAAAAACTGTTTTTT.

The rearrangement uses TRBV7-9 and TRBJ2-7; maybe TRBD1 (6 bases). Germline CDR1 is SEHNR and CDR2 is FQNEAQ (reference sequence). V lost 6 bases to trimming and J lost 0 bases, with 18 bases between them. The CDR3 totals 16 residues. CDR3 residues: CASRDPGQSDSYEQYF. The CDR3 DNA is TGTGCCAGCAGGGATCCCGGACAGTCCGACTCCTACGAGCAGTACTTC.

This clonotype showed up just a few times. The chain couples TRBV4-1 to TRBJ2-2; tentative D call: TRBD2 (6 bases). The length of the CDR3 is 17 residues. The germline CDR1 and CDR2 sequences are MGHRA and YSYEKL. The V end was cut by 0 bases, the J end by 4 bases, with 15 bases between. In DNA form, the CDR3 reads TGCGCCAGCAGCCAAGATCAAGTGGGAGGTGGCACCGGGGAGCTGTTTTTT. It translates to CASSQDQVGGGTGELFF.

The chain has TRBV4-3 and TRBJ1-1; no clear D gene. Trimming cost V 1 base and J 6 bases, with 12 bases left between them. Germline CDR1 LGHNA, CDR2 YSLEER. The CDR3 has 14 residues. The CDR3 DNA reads TGCGCCAGCAGCCAAGCCCCCCTTAGGGCTGAAGCTTTCTTT. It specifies CASSQAPLRAEAFF.

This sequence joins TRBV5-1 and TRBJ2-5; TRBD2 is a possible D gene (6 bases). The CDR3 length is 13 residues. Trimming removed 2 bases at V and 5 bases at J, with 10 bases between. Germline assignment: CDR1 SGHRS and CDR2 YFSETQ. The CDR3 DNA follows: TGCGCCAGCAGCTTTACTAGCAGGGAGACCCAGTACTTC. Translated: CASSFTSRETQYF.

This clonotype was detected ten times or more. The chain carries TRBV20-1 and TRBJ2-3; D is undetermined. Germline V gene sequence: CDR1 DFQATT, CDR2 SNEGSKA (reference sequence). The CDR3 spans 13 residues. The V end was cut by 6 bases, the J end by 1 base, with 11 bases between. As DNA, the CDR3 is TGCAGTGCCCGACTGTTGGGCACAGATACGCAGTATTTT. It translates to CSARLLGTDTQYF.

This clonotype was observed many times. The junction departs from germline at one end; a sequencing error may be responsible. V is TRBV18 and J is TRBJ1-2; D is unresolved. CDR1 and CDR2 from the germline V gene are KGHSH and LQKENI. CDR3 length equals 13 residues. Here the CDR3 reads CASSPTPNYGYTF. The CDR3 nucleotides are TGCGCCAGCAGCCCCACACCTAACTATGGCTACACCTTC.

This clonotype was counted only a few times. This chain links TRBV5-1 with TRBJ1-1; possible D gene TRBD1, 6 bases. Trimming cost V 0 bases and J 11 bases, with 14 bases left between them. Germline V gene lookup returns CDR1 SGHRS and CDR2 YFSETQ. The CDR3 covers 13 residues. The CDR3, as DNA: TGCGCCAGCAGCTTGGGTGGTGGACAGCGGGCTTTCTTT. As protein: CASSLGGGQRAFF. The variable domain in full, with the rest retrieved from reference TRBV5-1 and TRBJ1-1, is KAGVTQTPRYLIKTRGQQVTLSCSPISGHRSVSWYQQTPGQGLQFLFEYFSETQRNKGNFPGRFSGRQFSNSRSEMNVSTLELGDSALYLCASSLGGGQRAFFGQGTRLTVV.

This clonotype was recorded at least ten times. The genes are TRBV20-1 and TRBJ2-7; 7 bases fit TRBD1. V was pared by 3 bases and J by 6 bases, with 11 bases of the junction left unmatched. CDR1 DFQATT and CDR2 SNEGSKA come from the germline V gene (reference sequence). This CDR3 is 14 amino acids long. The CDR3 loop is CSASKTGFALEQYF. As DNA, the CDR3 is TGCAGTGCTAGTAAGACAGGGTTCGCGCTCGAGCAGTACTTC.

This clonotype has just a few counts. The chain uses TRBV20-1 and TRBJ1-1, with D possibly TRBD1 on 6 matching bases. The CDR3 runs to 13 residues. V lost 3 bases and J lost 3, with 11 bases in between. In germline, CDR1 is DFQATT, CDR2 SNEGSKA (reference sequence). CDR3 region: CSARRGYDTEAFF. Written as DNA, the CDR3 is TGCAGTGCTAGGAGGGGGTATGACACTGAAGCTTTCTTT.

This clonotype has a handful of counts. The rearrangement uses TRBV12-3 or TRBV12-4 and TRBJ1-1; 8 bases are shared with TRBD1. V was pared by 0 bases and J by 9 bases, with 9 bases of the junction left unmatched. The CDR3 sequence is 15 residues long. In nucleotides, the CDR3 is TGTGCCAGCAGTTTAGCGGCAGGGGGCTCGGCTAAAGCTTTCTTT. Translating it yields CASSLAAGGSAKAFF.

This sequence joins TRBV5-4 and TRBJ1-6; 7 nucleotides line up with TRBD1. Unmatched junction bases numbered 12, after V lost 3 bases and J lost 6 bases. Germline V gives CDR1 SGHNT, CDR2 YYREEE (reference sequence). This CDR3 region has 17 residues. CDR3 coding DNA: TGTGCCAGCAGCTCCGGGATAGCGGGACAGAGTAATTCACCCCTCCACTTT. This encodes CASSSGIAGQSNSPLHF.

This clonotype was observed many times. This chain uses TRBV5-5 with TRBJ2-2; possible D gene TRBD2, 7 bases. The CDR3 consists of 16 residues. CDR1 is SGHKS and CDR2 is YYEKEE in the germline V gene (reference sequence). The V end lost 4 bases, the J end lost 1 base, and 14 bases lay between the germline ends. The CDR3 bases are TGTGCCAGCAGCCTCCACGGGGGGCTGAACACCGGGGAGCTGTTTTTT. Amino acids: CASSLHGGLNTGELFF.

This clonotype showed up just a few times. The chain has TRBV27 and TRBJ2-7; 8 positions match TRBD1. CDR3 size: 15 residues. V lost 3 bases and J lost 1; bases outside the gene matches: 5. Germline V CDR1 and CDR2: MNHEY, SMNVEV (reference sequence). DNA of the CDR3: TGTGCCAGCAGTTTTACGACAGGGGCGTCCTACGAGCAGTACTTC. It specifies CASSFTTGASYEQYF.